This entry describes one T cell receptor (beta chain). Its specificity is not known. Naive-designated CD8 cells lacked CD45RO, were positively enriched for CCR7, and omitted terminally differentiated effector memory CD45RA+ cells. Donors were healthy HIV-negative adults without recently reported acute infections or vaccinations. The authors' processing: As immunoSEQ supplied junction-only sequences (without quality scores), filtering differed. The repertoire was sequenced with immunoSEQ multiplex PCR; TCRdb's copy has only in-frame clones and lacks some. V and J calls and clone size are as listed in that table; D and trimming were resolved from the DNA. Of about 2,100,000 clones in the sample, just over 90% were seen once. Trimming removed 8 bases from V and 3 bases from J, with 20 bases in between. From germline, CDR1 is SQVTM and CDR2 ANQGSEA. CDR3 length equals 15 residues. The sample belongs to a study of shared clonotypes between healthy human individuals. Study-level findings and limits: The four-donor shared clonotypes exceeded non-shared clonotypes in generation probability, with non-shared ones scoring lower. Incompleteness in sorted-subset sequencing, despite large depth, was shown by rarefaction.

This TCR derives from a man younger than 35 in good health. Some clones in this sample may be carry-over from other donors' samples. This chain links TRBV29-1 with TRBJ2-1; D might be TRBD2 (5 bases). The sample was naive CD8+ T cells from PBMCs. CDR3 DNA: TGCAGCACCCCAGCGCAGGACTCGATCTACAATGAGCAGTTCTTC. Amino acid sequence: CSTPAQDSIYNEQFF.